These 17 T cell receptor beta chains originate from one sample sequenced in a study of technical replicates of blood from a handful of donors. The table came from immunoSEQ multiplex PCR; TCRdb's copy has only in-frame clones and leaves some out. The profile covers about 100,000 clones, with roughly 96% appearing a single time and roughly 0.35% taken by the ten largest. The sequencing input was T cells isolated from PBMCs. The receptors here all came from a human donor in good health.

V is TRBV30 and J is TRBJ2-1; the match to TRBD2 covers 13 bases. The CDR3 loop spans 15 amino acids. The V segment lost 1 base and the J segment 6 bases; nucleotides outside the gene matches: 3. Per the germline V gene, CDR1 is GTSNPN and CDR2 is SVGIG (reference sequence). The CDR3 here is CAWSAGLAGVNEQFF. DNA for the CDR3: TGTGCCTGGAGTGCTGGACTAGCGGGAGTCAATGAGCAGTTCTTC.

This rearrangement joins TRBV30 to TRBJ2-7, with TRBD1 as a possible D gene (5 bases). Germline-derived CDR1 and CDR2 are GTSNPN and SVGIG (reference sequence). The CDR3 totals 11 residues. V was trimmed by 4 bases and J by 2 bases, leaving 6 bases between them. In nucleotides, the CDR3 is TGTGCCTGGAAGGGGCCCTACGAGCAGTACTTC. Protein: CAWKGPYEQYF.

This chain connects TRBV20-1 to TRBJ1-2, with 8 nucleotides matching TRBD1. The CDR3 length is 11 residues. In germline, CDR1 is DFQATT, CDR2 SNEGSKA (reference sequence). After removal of 5 bases from V and 8 bases from J, the junction contained 4 bases not matched to a gene. Here the CDR3 reads CSADRGQGYTF. In nucleotides, the CDR3 is TGCAGTGCTGACAGGGGACAAGGCTACACCTTC.

The chain couples TRBV7-2 to TRBJ2-7; the D gene is possibly TRBD2 (6 bases). CDR3 length equals 14 residues. Germline CDR1 and CDR2: SGHTA and FQGNSA. Trimming removed 4 bases at V and 1 base at J, with 11 bases between. CDR3 sequence: CASSSAGSSYEQYF. In DNA form, the CDR3 reads TGTGCCAGCAGCTCGGCGGGATCTTCCTACGAGCAGTACTTC.

The rearrangement links TRBV6-1 to TRBJ2-1; 8 bases are a match to TRBD2. In germline, CDR1 is MNHNS, CDR2 SASEGT. The V gene end was trimmed by 3 bases and the J gene end by 5 bases; junction bases not matched to a gene: 6. This CDR3 is built from 15 residues. CDR3 bases: TGTGCCAGCAGTGACAAGCGGGAGATTGACAATGAGCAGTTCTTC. It codes for CASSDKREIDNEQFF.

The rearrangement uses TRBV11-3 and TRBJ2-1; TRBD2 matches at 10 bases. This CDR3 contains 15 residues. J lost 8 bases, V lost 1 base, and 5 bases had no gene match. Germline CDR1 reads SGHNT; CDR2 reads YENEEA. The CDR3 sequence: CASSLGLAGADEQFF. CDR3 DNA sequence: TGTGCCAGCAGCTTAGGGCTAGCGGGAGCCGATGAGCAGTTCTTC.

V gene TRBV15 combines with J gene TRBJ1-5; 7 bases fit TRBD1. The J segment lost 3 bases and the V segment lost 6 bases, leaving 2 bases of the junction unmatched. In germline, CDR1 is LNHNV, CDR2 YYDKDF (reference sequence). This CDR3 contains 13 residues. The CDR3 sequence: CATRGQINQPQHF. CDR3 bases: TGTGCCACCAGGGGACAGATCAATCAGCCCCAGCATTTT.

The chain employs TRBV21-1 and TRBJ2-7; the table assigns TRBD1, which was not confirmed against the DNA. TRBV21-1 is deemed a pseudogene. CDR3 length: 16 residues. The CDR3 DNA is TGTGCCAGCAGCAAAGCATACCGGGACAGGGCTTACGAGCAGTACTTC. This sequence encodes CASSKAYRDRAYEQYF.

In this sample, this clone turned up once. The chain recombines TRBV6-4 with TRBJ1-5; 7 nucleotides agree with TRBD1. V lost 3 bases, J lost 7 bases, and 6 bases stayed unmatched. This CDR3 region has 14 residues. CDR1 and CDR2 from the germline V gene are MRHNA and SNTAGT. CDR3 region: CASSEGTDQQPQHF. In DNA form, the CDR3 reads TGTGCCAGCAGTGAGGGGACAGATCAACAGCCCCAGCATTTT.

This clone was counted once. This rearrangement joins TRBV5-4 to TRBJ2-5, with D tentatively TRBD1 (6 bases). V lost 3 bases, J lost 1 base, and 7 bases lay in between. Per the germline V gene, CDR1 is SGHNT and CDR2 is YYREEE (reference sequence). The CDR3 consists of 13 residues. The CDR3 sequence: CASSWGPQETQYF. The CDR3 nucleotides read TGTGCCAGCAGCTGGGGGCCCCAAGAGACCCAGTACTTC.

The rearrangement joins TRBV9 to TRBJ2-7; 8 nucleotides align to TRBD1. Germline CDR1 and CDR2: SGDLS and YYNGEE. Unmatched junction bases numbered 4, after V lost 3 bases and J lost 5 bases. The CDR3 has 13 amino acids. The CDR3 DNA is TGTGCCAGCAGCGACGAGACAGGGGACGAGCAGTACTTC. Protein product: CASSDETGDEQYF.

This rearrangement joins TRBV6-4 to TRBJ2-1; D may be TRBD1 (6 bases). The CDR3 has 14 amino acids. Trimming shortened V by 5 bases and J by 8 bases, and 16 bases separated the two germline ends. Looked up from germline, CDR1 is MRHNA and CDR2 is SNTAGT. In DNA form, the CDR3 reads TGTGCCAGCAGTCTACAGGGAACGGGCGATGAGCAGTTCTTC. Translation: CASSLQGTGDEQFF.

The chain employs TRBV4-2 and TRBJ2-1, with D uncertain. This CDR3 spans 15 amino acids. Germline V CDR1 and CDR2: LGHNA, YNFKEQ. V shed 2 bases and J shed 9 bases, with 17 bases lying between them. The CDR3 spells CASSQSPYSRGEQFF. The CDR3 nucleotides are TGTGCCAGCAGCCAATCCCCTTACTCCCGTGGTGAGCAGTTCTTC.

The gene calls are TRBV4-1 and TRBJ1-1; D uncertain. Deletions cut 2 bases from V and 3 bases from J, with 10 bases between. In germline, CDR1 is MGHRA, CDR2 YSYEKL. The CDR3 runs 14 residues. The CDR3 bases are TGCGCCAGCAGCCAAAAAGGGAGGGACACTGAAGCTTTCTTT. Translated, it gives CASSQKGRDTEAFF.

This chain uses TRBV10-2 with TRBJ2-7; TRBD2 matches 10 bases. V trimming: 9 bases; J trimming: 1 base; junction bases outside the gene matches: 6. The CDR3 is 14 residues long. Germline V gene data show CDR1 as WSHSY and CDR2 as SAAADI. The CDR3 DNA follows: TGCGCCAGTAGATGGACTAGCGGATCCTACGAGCAGTACTTC. This codes for CASRWTSGSYEQYF.

V is TRBV6-5 and J is TRBJ1-6; possible D gene TRBD1, 5 bases. The germline V and J ends were trimmed by 6 bases and 10 bases, with 13 bases remaining between them. The CDR3 spans 13 residues. Germline V gene data show CDR1 as MNHEY and CDR2 as SVGAGI. CDR3 protein: CASRRQGESPLHF. The CDR3 DNA is TGTGCCAGCAGACGACAAGGGGAATCACCCCTCCACTTT.

V gene TRBV7-3 combines with J gene TRBJ2-1, with TRBD1 matching over 7 bases. CDR3 length: 17 amino acids. Germline CDR1 is SGHTA and CDR2 is FQGTGA. The ends lost 4 bases at V and 0 bases at J; junction bases unmatched: 9. CDR3 sequence (DNA): TGTGCCAGCAGCTCCTCGACAGGGATGAGCTCCTACAATGAGCAGTTCTTC. The encoded protein is CASSSSTGMSSYNEQFF.